This record concerns one TCR beta chain sequence. Different DNA sequences within this sample yield the same CDR3. The sample is drawn from a study of blood T cell repertoires in COVID-19. Looking at the study overall: Donors in the United States, Italy and Spain gave samples during acute or convalescent COVID-19. PBMCs, B-cell-depleted T cells, or T cells were the source of the cDNA or gDNA that made up the material.

Original handling: Counts of nucleated cells, estimated from reference gene primer amplification, were obtained. The data were produced by immunoSEQ multiplex PCR, yet TCRdb's version contains in-frame clones alone and is incomplete. From that table come the V and J calls and clone size; the DNA was used to work out D and trimming. The sample yields some 180,000 clones, around nine tenths seen once. The germline V gene encodes CDR1 LNHDA and CDR2 SQIVND (reference sequence). V gave up 2 bases and J gave up 9 bases, with 11 bases separating them. This CDR3 region has 13 residues. The TCR comes from a man in his fifties or sixties with COVID-19, enrolled during active disease. V gene TRBV19 combines with J gene TRBJ1-5, with a weak D call TRBD1 (5 bases). Sequenced: peripheral blood. The CDR3 DNA sequence: TGTGCCAGTAGTATACAGGGCCAGGGGCCCCAGCATTTT. It translates to CASSIQGQGPQHF.